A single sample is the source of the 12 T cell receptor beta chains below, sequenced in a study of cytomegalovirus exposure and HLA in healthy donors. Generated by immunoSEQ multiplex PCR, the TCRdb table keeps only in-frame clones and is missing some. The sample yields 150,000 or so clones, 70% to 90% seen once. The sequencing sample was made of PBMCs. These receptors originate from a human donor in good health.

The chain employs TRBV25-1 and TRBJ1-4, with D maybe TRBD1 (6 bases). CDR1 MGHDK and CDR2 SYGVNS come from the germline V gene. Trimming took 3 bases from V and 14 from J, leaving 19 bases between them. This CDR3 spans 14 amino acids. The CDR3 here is CASSDTGGRSGLFF. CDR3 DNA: TGTGCCAGCAGTGATACGGGGGGGCGTTCGGGGCTGTTTTTT.

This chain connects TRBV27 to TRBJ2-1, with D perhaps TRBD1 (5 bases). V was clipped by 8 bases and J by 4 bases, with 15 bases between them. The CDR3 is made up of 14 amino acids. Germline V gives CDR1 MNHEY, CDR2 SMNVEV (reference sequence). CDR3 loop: CASYRDRRYNEQFF. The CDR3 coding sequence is TGTGCCAGCTACCGAGACAGAAGGTACAATGAGCAGTTCTTC.

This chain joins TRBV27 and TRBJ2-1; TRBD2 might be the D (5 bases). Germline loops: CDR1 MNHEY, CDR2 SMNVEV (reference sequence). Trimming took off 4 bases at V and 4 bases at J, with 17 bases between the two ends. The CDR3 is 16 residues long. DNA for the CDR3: TGTGCCAGCAGTTCCCCTAGCCAAAACGTTTACAATGAGCAGTTCTTC. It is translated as CASSSPSQNVYNEQFF.

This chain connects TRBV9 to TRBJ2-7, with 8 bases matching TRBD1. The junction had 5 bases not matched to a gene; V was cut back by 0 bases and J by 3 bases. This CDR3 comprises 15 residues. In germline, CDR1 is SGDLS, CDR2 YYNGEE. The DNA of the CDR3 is TGTGCCAGCAGCGTAGGAGGAACAGGGGGCTACGAGCAGTACTTC. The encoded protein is CASSVGGTGGYEQYF.

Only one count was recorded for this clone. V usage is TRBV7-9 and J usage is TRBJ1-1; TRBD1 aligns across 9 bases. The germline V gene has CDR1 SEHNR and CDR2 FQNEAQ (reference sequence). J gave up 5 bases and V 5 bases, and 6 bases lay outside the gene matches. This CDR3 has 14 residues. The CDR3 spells CASSPVQGATEAFF. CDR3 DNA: TGTGCCAGCAGCCCCGTACAGGGGGCAACTGAAGCTTTCTTT.

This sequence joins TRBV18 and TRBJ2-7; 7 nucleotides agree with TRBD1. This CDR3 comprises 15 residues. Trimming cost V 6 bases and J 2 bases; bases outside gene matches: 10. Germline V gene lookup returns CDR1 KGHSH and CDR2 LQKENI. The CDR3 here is CASSKQGVTTYEQYF. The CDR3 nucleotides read TGTGCCAGCTCGAAGCAGGGGGTTACCACCTACGAGCAGTACTTC.

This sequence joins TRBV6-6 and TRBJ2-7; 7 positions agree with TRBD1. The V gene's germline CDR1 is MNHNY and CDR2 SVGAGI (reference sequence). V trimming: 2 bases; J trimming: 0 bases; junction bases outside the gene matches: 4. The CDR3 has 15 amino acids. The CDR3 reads CASSYDRVSSYEQYF. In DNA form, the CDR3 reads TGTGCCAGCAGTTACGACAGGGTTAGCTCCTACGAGCAGTACTTC.

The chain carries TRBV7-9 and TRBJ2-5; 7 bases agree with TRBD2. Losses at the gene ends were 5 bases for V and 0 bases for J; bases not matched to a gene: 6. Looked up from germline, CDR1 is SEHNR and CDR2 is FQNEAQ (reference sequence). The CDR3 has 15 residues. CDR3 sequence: CASSRTSFYQETQYF. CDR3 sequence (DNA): TGTGCCAGCAGCCGGACTAGTTTTTACCAAGAGACCCAGTACTTC.

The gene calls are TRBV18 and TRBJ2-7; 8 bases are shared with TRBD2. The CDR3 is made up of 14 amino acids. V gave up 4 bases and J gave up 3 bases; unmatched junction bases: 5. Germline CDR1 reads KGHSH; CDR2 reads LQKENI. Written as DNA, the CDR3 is TGTGCCAGCTCACTAGGGACTAGGGGCTACGAGCAGTACTTC. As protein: CASSLGTRGYEQYF. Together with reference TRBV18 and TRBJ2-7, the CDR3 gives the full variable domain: NAGVMQNPRHLVRRRGQEARLRCSPMKGHSHVYWYRQLPEEGLKFMVYLQKENIIDESGMPKERFSAEFPKEGPSILRIQQVVRGDSAAYFCASSLGTRGYEQYFGPGTRLTVT.

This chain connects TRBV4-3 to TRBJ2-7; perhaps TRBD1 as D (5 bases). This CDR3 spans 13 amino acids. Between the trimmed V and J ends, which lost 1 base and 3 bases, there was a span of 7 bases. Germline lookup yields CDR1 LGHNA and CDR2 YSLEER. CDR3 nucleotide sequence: TGCGCCAGCAGCCAAGCTAGGGGCTACGAGCAGTACTTC. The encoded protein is CASSQARGYEQYF.

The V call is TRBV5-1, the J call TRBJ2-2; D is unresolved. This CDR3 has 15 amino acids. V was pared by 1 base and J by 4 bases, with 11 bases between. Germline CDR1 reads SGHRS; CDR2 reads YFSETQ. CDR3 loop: CASSLFSGATGELFF. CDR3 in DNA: TGCGCCAGCAGCTTGTTCTCGGGTGCCACCGGGGAGCTGTTTTTT.

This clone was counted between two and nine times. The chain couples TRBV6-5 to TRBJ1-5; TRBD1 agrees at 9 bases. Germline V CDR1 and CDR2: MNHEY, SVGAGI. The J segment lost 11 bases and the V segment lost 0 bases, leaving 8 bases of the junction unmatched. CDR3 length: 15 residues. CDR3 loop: CASSYSPDRGSAQHF. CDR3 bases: TGTGCCAGCAGTTACTCACCGGACAGGGGATCAGCCCAGCATTTT.